The TCR beta chain under discussion was sequenced for a study of T cells in Graves' hyperthyroidism and ophthalmopathy. Background on the study: Before any treatment, at initial diagnosis, peripheral blood was collected.

Trimming at V came to 5 bases and at J to 1 base, leaving 4 bases not matched to a gene. The germline V gene has CDR1 LGHDT and CDR2 YNNKEL (reference sequence). The CDR3 contains 16 residues. RNA transcripts yielded amplified TCR beta CDR3 regions. An initial round of RT-PCR targeting the TCR CDR3 relied on the HTBI primer set. MiXCR, run by TCRdb on the multiplex PCR reads, gives a single entry per CDR3 protein. Of under 350,000 distinct CDR3 sequences listed, over 15% are singletons. Out of 8.5 to 10 ml of fresh peripheral blood came the PBMCs. This clonotype came up many times. The antigen remains undetermined. Findings of the study overall: Most thyroid clonotypes with frequency above 0.001 were detected in blood.

Sequencing was carried out using blood. V is TRBV3-1 and J is TRBJ2-5; 13 bases map to TRBD2. The sequence was collected from an older woman with Graves' ophthalmopathy. The CDR3 loop is CASSFRTSGGQETQYF. In DNA, the CDR3 is TGTGCCAGCAGCTTTCGGACTAGCGGGGGCCAAGAGACCCAGTACTTC.